The text below deals with one T cell receptor (beta chain). Its antigen is unknown. Libraries were prepared by immunoSEQ multiplex PCR; TCRdb keeps only in-frame clonotypes and omits some of them. This table has 60,000 or so clones, roughly 82% appearing once. The data belong to a study of T cell responses to AZD1222 COVID-19 vaccine. Study context: Combined were second doses at about 4 or about 12 weeks. Study outcomes and limitations: The study sampled repertoires only after the peak T cell response. A mostly white British donor set with more females was recruited, and clonal diversity was possibly underestimated. Increased Spike-specific TCR breadth and depth were observed after two AZD1222 doses.

The sequence was obtained from an adult in good health. Sequencing was performed on peripheral blood, taken on day 0 of AZD1222 vaccination.

The CDR3 region is CASHSGSRNTEAFF. CDR3 in DNA: TGTGCCAGCCACTCCGGTAGTCGGAACACTGAAGCTTTCTTT. The V gene is TRBV2, the J gene TRBJ1-1, with unresolved D. The V end was cut by 8 bases, the J end by 1 base, with 14 bases between. This CDR3 is 14 amino acids long. Per the germline V gene, CDR1 is SNHLY and CDR2 is FYNNEI. Supplemented by reference TRBV2 and TRBJ1-1, the full variable domain reads EPEVTQTPSHQVTQMGQEVILRCVPISNHLYFYWYRQILGQKVEFLVSFYNNEISEKSEIFDDQFSVERPDGSNFTLKIRSTKLEDSAMYFCASHSGSRNTEAFFGQGTRLTVV.